This T cell receptor (beta chain) was obtained from a study of cytomegalovirus exposure and HLA in healthy donors. Turning to this clone: What it recognizes is unknown.

V trimming: 2 bases; J trimming: 0 bases; junction bases outside the gene matches: 4. The CDR3 has 16 residues. Germline values: CDR1 MNHEY, CDR2 SVGAGI. 13 Jbeta primers and 60 Vbeta primers were used for the PCR. Profiling relied on immunoSEQ multiplex PCR, and the TCRdb table lists in-frame clones only, not all of them. The repertoire holds 130,000 or so clones, approximately 84% seen once, with approximately 1.5% in the top ten. General observations from the study: Within an earlier analysis, most TCR beta V segments proved productive either about 90% or about 30% of the time. Within a later analysis, the majority of CMV-associated TCR beta chains appeared HLA-restricted. Analyses of presence and absence presupposed an approximately uniform sequencing depth across donors.

This chain links TRBV6-5 with TRBJ2-3, with 8 bases lining up with TRBD2. The receptor comes from a woman in her late teens or twenties in good health and CMV-seronegative. The specimen was PBMCs. The CDR3 region is CASSYGIAGSTDTQYF. CDR3 nucleotide sequence: TGTGCCAGCAGTTACGGGATAGCGGGAAGCACAGATACGCAGTATTTT.